This T cell receptor beta chain emerged from a study of regulatory T cells in long-lasting Graves disease. Whole-study results and caveats: Persistent disease showed a preference for TRBV28, TRBJ1-2 and TRBJ2-5.

CDR3-region Arm-PCR and iRepertoire HTBI primers produced the TCR beta libraries. Via MiXCR, TCRdb re-called the multiplex PCR reads, giving one row per CDR3 protein. The sample shows 700,000 or so distinct CDR3 sequences, 30% of them seen only once. Germline CDR1 reads LNHNV; CDR2 reads YYDKDF (reference sequence). The length of the CDR3 is 18 residues. V lost 1 base, J lost 0 bases, and 16 bases lay in between. This clonotype was seen a handful of times. Its target is not known. Noted time point: persistent/refractory GD, antithyroid drugs over 5 years with positive TRAb. Extracted RNA from PBMCs served as the source of the TCR library. Graves' disease diagnoses used American Thyroid Association guidelines. The authors drew approximately 9 milliliters of peripheral blood into EDTA tubes.

This clonotype was sampled from a female donor with Graves disease. This sample comprised peripheral blood mononuclear cells (PBMCs), obtained when the disease was refractory, from a patient treated with antithyroid drugs. This rearrangement joins TRBV15 to TRBJ1-5, with D maybe TRBD1 (5 bases). Written as DNA, the CDR3 is TGTGCCACCAGCAGAGGAGAACAGGCGGATTATAGCAATCAGCCCCAGCATTTT. Protein product: CATSRGEQADYSNQPQHF.